A single sample gave rise to the 10 T cell receptor beta chains below, sequenced in a study of control samples from healthy donors and cancer patients. Libraries were prepared by immunoSEQ multiplex PCR; TCRdb keeps only in-frame clonotypes and omits some of them. In the table there are some 120,000 clones, around 90% of which are singletons. The sequenced sample consisted of blood. The source of these receptors is a woman in her 70s in good health.

About this clone: A read error may account for a junction end that differs from germline. V and J are TRBV9 and TRBJ1-2, with D maybe TRBD1 (6 bases). The germline CDR1 and CDR2 sequences are SGDLS and YYNGEE. This CDR3 is built from 14 residues. The CDR3 sequence: CANSPSAGDYGYTF. The CDR3 nucleotides are TGTGCCAACAGCCCCAGTGCAGGGGATTATGGCTACACCTTC. The full variable domain, its missing parts supplied by reference TRBV9 and TRBJ1-2, is DSGVTQTPKHLITATGQRVTLRCSPRSGDLSVYWYQQSLDQGLQFLIQYYNGEERAKGNILERFSAQQFPDLHSELNLSSLELGDSALYFCANSPSAGDYGYTFGSGTRLTVV.

The rearrangement joins TRBV18 to TRBJ1-4; D perhaps matches TRBD1 (5 bases). The V end was cut by 4 bases, the J end by 0 bases, with 9 bases between. CDR1 KGHSH and CDR2 LQKENI come from the germline V gene. The CDR3 has 15 residues. The chain's CDR3 is CASSRTLATNEKLFF. The CDR3 DNA reads as TGTGCCAGCTCACGGACATTAGCAACTAATGAAAAACTGTTTTTT. Variable domain in full (rest from reference TRBV18 and TRBJ1-4): NAGVMQNPRHLVRRRGQEARLRCSPMKGHSHVYWYRQLPEEGLKFMVYLQKENIIDESGMPKERFSAEFPKEGPSILRIQQVVRGDSAAYFCASSRTLATNEKLFFGSGTQLSVL.

This chain links TRBV10-2 with TRBJ2-2; the D is unclear. V lost 0 bases and J lost 5, with 16 bases in between. The CDR3 has 17 residues. Germline lookup yields CDR1 WSHSY and CDR2 SAAADI. This CDR3 reads CASSESPPTTETGELFF. The CDR3 DNA reads TGCGCCAGCAGTGAGTCCCCTCCCACCACAGAGACCGGGGAGCTGTTTTTT.

This clone was recorded once. Other DNA sequences in this sample translate to the same CDR3. This rearrangement joins TRBV5-1 to TRBJ2-1; 9 bases are a match to TRBD2. The CDR3 sequence is 15 residues long. CDR1 is SGHRS, CDR2 YFSETQ, per germline. Germline trimming cut 0 bases from V and 5 bases from J; bases unmatched to any gene: 3. DNA for the CDR3: TGCGCCAGCAGCTTGGGGGGCGGGGGGGACAATGAGCAGTTCTTC. Protein sequence: CASSLGGGGDNEQFF.

The chain uses TRBV7-9 and TRBJ1-2; D might be TRBD1 (5 bases). The V end lost 5 bases, the J end lost 6 bases, and 13 bases lay between the germline ends. From germline, CDR1 is SEHNR and CDR2 FQNEAQ (reference sequence). This CDR3 region has 13 residues. The CDR3: CASSHGHDNGYTF. In nucleotides, the CDR3 is TGTGCCAGCAGCCACGGACACGACAATGGCTACACCTTC.

This chain joins TRBV5-6 and TRBJ2-5, with D perhaps TRBD1 or TRBD2 (5 bases each). The length of the CDR3 is 14 residues. V dropped 0 bases and J dropped 1 base, with 7 bases sitting between them. Germline CDR1 is SGHDT and CDR2 is YYEEEE. Here the CDR3 reads CASSLVGAQETQYF. CDR3 nucleotides: TGTGCCAGCAGCTTGGTCGGGGCCCAAGAGACCCAGTACTTC.

This clone has just one count. The V call is TRBV19, the J call TRBJ2-7, with D possibly being TRBD1 (5 bases). V dropped 3 bases and J dropped 1 base, with 13 bases sitting between them. This CDR3 contains 15 residues. The germline V gene encodes CDR1 LNHDA and CDR2 SQIVND (reference sequence). CDR3 in DNA: TGTGCCAGTAGTATGAGTCCGGACATATCCTACGAGCAGTACTTC. As protein: CASSMSPDISYEQYF.

V is TRBV2 and J is TRBJ2-3; a weak D match, TRBD2 (5 bases). V was cut by 1 base and J by 4 bases, with 15 bases left in between. The germline V gene has CDR1 SNHLY and CDR2 FYNNEI. The length of the CDR3 is 16 residues. Written as DNA, the CDR3 is TGTGCCAGCAGTGAAGACTTCCCCGGAGGCGCAGATACGCAGTATTTT. Translated: CASSEDFPGGADTQYF.

This chain connects TRBV4-3 to TRBJ1-6; D gene ambiguous. The V end was cut by 1 base, the J end by 9 bases, with 7 bases between. The CDR3 sequence is 13 residues long. From germline, CDR1 is LGHNA and CDR2 YSLEER. This CDR3 reads CASSQVWGSPLHF. The CDR3 region has the DNA TGCGCCAGCAGCCAAGTCTGGGGTTCACCCCTCCACTTT.

The chain combines TRBV2 with TRBJ1-1; weak D call: TRBD1 (5 bases). Looked up from germline, CDR1 is SNHLY and CDR2 is FYNNEI. V was pared by 3 bases and J by 2 bases, with 10 bases between. CDR3 length: 14 residues. DNA for the CDR3: TGTGCCAGCAGTGAGGGGGGTAGCAACACTGAAGCTTTCTTT. Residues: CASSEGGSNTEAFF.